Sequencing of this TCR beta chain was carried out in a study of blood T cell repertoires in COVID-19. In the source study's methods: Nucleated cell counts were estimated from reference gene primer amplification. The repertoire was sequenced with immunoSEQ multiplex PCR; TCRdb's copy has only in-frame clones and lacks some. Clone size and V and J calls were adopted from that table, with D and trimming inferred from the DNA. The sample shows approximately 270,000 clones, 85% to 90% of them seen only once. Sequenced: PBMCs or T cells enriched from blood (not recorded which). This TCR was recovered from a woman in her twenties or thirties with acute COVID-19.

The CDR3 region is CASCAQPNTGELFF. CDR3 nucleotide sequence: TGTGCCAGCTGTGCACAGCCGAACACCGGGGAGCTGTTTTTT. The rearrangement uses TRBV3-1 (or the pseudogene TRBV3-2) and TRBJ2-2, with unresolved D. The CDR3 has 14 amino acids. Germline V gives CDR1 LGHDT, CDR2 YNNKEL (reference sequence). Trimming stripped 8 bases from V and 0 bases from J, with 10 bases between.